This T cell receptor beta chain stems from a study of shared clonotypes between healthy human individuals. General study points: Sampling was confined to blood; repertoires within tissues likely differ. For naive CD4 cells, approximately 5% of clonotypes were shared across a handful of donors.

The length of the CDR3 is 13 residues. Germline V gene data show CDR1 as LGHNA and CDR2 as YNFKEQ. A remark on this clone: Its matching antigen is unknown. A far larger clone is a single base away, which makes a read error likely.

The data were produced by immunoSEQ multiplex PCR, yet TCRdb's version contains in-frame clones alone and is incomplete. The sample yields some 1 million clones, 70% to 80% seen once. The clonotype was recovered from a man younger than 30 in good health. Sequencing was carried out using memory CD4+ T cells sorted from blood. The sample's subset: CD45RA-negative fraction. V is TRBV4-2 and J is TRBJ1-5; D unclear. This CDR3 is CAGSQGRLQPQHF. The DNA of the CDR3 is TGTGCCGGCAGCCAAGGCCGACTTCAGCCCCAGCATTTT.